This paragraph covers one TCR beta chain sequence. The germline V and J ends were trimmed by 0 bases and 5 bases, with 7 bases remaining between them. The CDR3 has 14 residues. Germline V gives CDR1 SGHVS, CDR2 FQNEAQ. This entry is derived from a study of graft-versus-host responses after intestinal transplantation. Study in general: Anti-thymocyte globulin induction preceded approximately three years of tacrolimus and steroid maintenance in all recipients. General observations from the study: Early post-transplant declines in HvG were associated with peak levels of circulating GvH clones. Recipient marrow contained GvH clones, some of which appeared first in ileum or blood. Allograft clonal ratios (graft-versus-host to host-versus-graft) were high in patients who had graft-donor T cell macrochimerism.

Only in-frame clones appear in the TCRdb table, and some are missing; sequencing was by immunoSEQ multiplex PCR. The sample includes about 7,000 clones, less than 40% seen only once; the top ten take 4.5% to 6%. Responders that carried the CFSE label, approximately 200,000 of them, were plated with approximately 200,000 irradiated, violet-dye-labeled stimulator cells. The chain is built from TRBV7-8 and TRBJ2-2; possibly TRBD2 for D (5 bases). The TCR originated in a human patient who was an organ donor for intestinal transplantation. The specimen comprised alloreactive CD8+ T cells from a mixed lymphocyte reaction culture, sampled before transplantation. Subset here: CFSE-low proliferating T cells sorted from approximately 6-day pre-transplant mixed lymphocyte reaction (GvH or HvG direction). The CDR3 DNA is TGTGCCAGCAGCTTAGCGCGGACTACCGGGGAGCTGTTTTTT. Encoded protein: CASSLARTTGELFF.